This T cell receptor (beta chain) appears in the sequencing data of a study of immune evolution from preneoplasia to lung adenocarcinoma listed by TCRdb under 2021. Regarding the complete study: No AAH lesions showed HLA loss of heterozygosity, compared with 7% of AIS, around 15% of MIA and under 35% of ADC lesions. The study profiled immune contexture across lung adenocarcinoma precursors and invasive adenocarcinoma using immune gene expression, TCR sequencing and multiplex immunofluorescence. Resected precursor lesions (AAH, AIS, MIA) and invasive adenocarcinomas were each compared against paired morphologically normal lung tissue. Sample size was based on specimen availability rather than a prior power calculation. The immune data were combined with whole exome sequencing and methylation data from the same cohort of nodules. The overall cohort was made up of a few dozen patients with pulmonary nodules who had surgical resection. TCR sequencing data were obtained from approximately 50 patients. According to the study, about 100 samples were used for TCR sequencing. POLYSOLVER was used to infer Class I HLA alleles from exome data, while LOHHLA was used to detect allele-specific HLA loss. General study outcomes and caveats: T cell clonality was highest in KRAS-mutant nodules compared with EGFR-mutant or double wild-type lesions. The findings reflected association rather than direct causation, and larger cohorts with long-term follow-up and longitudinal biopsies were considered necessary. Because all patients were from Japan and China, applicability to Western populations was uncertain. Normal lung showed the highest clonality, whereas later-stage lesions appeared to have higher T cell density and diversity but lower clonality. The highest top T cell clone frequencies were observed in normal lung, and a progressive decrease in top T cell clone frequencies appeared to occur from AAH through AIS, MIA and invasive adenocarcinoma.

The cysteine opens and the phenylalanine closes a CDR3 of 14 amino acids. The DNA shown is the 42-base CDR3, in frame from base 1. The germline V gene (reference sequence) yields SEHNR for CDR1 and FQNEAQ for CDR2. Trimming removed 5 bases from V and 5 bases from J; the gene matches leave 9 bases unexplained. The patients had resection in Japan or China between 2014 and 2017. Two lung cancer pathologists independently confirmed the histologic diagnosis of each case on H&E slides. For nucleic acid extraction, premalignant or tumor cells were enriched by macro-dissection following pathologic assessment. FFPE tissue was used for DNA isolation with the AllPrep DNA/RNA FFPE Kit. TCR beta CDR3 regions were sequenced from DNA using the immunoSEQ hsTCRbeta Kit. In the paper's pipeline: TCR sequencing data were analysed with the ImmunoSEQ Analyzer. T cell clonality was calculated on productive rearrangements as 1 minus Pielou's evenness. The inverse Simpson index, applied to productive templates, was used to measure T cell diversity. T cell density was defined as TCR beta template counts normalized to usable DNA, with usable DNA estimated by amplification and sequencing of housekeeping genes. Two-sided Kruskal-Wallis tests were used to compare TCR metrics between histologic stages. The table was pulled from immuneACCESS by TCRdb, which kept in-frame rearrangements only. Such tables lose some clones; where checked, under half of the loss comes from unresolved V genes, and the rest has no known cause. Clone size and the V and J calls come from that table; the DNA yielded D and trimming. The sample table contains some 4,900 clones; only one count was recorded for roughly three quarters of them. The ten most abundant clones make up 11% of the sample.

With regard to this clone: Its antigen remains undetermined. No much larger clone exists at a distance of one base, and base qualities are not known.

The sequence derives from a person aged 70 to 85 with lung adenocarcinoma. The material sequenced was FFPE minimally invasive lung adenocarcinoma tissue. This specimen's cell subset or site label, interpreted: micro-invasive lung adenocarcinoma (MIA). The rearrangement combines TRBV7-9 with TRBJ2-7, with 7 central nucleotides matching TRBD1. The CDR3 has the sequence CASSDRTGRDEQYF. The DNA reads as follows: TGTGCCAGCAGCGACAGGACAGGTAGAGACGAGCAGTACTTC.